Shown below are 25 T cell receptor beta chains from a single sample sequenced in a study of cytomegalovirus exposure and HLA in healthy donors. Repertoires were generated with immunoSEQ multiplex PCR, while TCRdb's copy carries only in-frame clones and drops some. The profile shows about 160,000 clones, around 92% of them singletons. Sequenced: PBMCs. These receptors all stem from a woman aged 18 to 35 in good health and CMV-seropositive.

This sequence joins TRBV28 and TRBJ2-1, with D maybe TRBD2 (5 bases). V shed 7 bases and J shed 5 bases, with 12 bases lying between them. The CDR3 covers 13 residues. CDR1 is MDHEN, CDR2 SYDVKM, per germline. The CDR3 sequence: CASKSGGHNEQFF. CDR3 in DNA: TGTGCCAGCAAAAGCGGCGGACACAATGAGCAGTTCTTC.

This clone showed up just a few times. This rearrangement joins TRBV6-5 to TRBJ2-7; D is unresolved. The CDR3 runs to 11 residues. The germline CDR1 and CDR2 sequences are MNHEY and SVGAGI. Trimming took 6 bases from V and 4 from J, leaving 7 bases between them. CDR3 residues: CASSPMYEQYF. CDR3 in DNA: TGTGCCAGCAGCCCTATGTACGAGCAGTACTTC.

The J gene is TRBJ2-3, the V gene TRBV7-3; D may be TRBD2 (6 bases). The CDR3 sequence is 14 residues long. Per the germline V gene, CDR1 is SGHTA and CDR2 is FQGTGA. V shed 6 bases and J shed 0 bases, with 10 bases lying between them. The CDR3 bases are TGTGCCAGCAGAACGAGCGGGAGCACAGATACGCAGTATTTT. It is translated as CASRTSGSTDTQYF.

This sequence joins TRBV6-5 and TRBJ1-1, with D possibly matching TRBD1 (5 bases). The V and J ends lost 0 bases and 0 bases respectively, with 5 bases between them. This CDR3 comprises 14 residues. CDR1 and CDR2 from the germline V gene are MNHEY and SVGAGI. CDR3 region: CASSYSGVNTEAFF. DNA of the CDR3: TGTGCCAGCAGTTACTCAGGGGTGAACACTGAAGCTTTCTTT.

The V and J genes are TRBV7-9 and TRBJ2-7; 7 bases are a match to TRBD1. Looked up from germline, CDR1 is SEHNR and CDR2 is FQNEAQ (reference sequence). The V segment lost 5 bases and the J segment 3 bases; nucleotides outside the gene matches: 7. The CDR3 runs 14 residues. CDR3 sequence reads: CASSLLGQSYEQYF. CDR3 in DNA: TGTGCCAGCAGCCTTCTGGGACAGAGCTACGAGCAGTACTTC.

J is TRBJ2-7 and V is TRBV7-9; 10 bases are a match to TRBD2. V shed 5 bases and J 1 base; nucleotides not matched to a gene: 2. The V gene's germline CDR1 is SEHNR and CDR2 FQNEAQ (reference sequence). The CDR3 extends over 14 amino acids. CDR3 DNA sequence: TGTGCCAGCAGCCGGACTAGCGGTTCCTACGAGCAGTACTTC. This translates into CASSRTSGSYEQYF.

This chain connects TRBV4-1 to TRBJ2-7; D is unresolved. The CDR3 spans 13 residues. The V end was cut by 0 bases, the J end by 7 bases, with 10 bases between. Germline CDR1 is MGHRA and CDR2 is YSYEKL. The CDR3 spells CASSQEQPREQYF. The CDR3 DNA sequence: TGCGCCAGCAGCCAAGAACAGCCGAGAGAGCAGTACTTC.

The chain uses TRBV2 and TRBJ2-7, with D perhaps TRBD1 (5 bases). The germline gives CDR1 SNHLY, CDR2 FYNNEI. This CDR3 is built from 14 residues. V lost 7 bases to trimming and J lost 2 bases, with 15 bases between them. The CDR3 is CASNRQTATYEQYF. CDR3 in DNA: TGTGCCAGCAACAGGCAGACAGCCACCTACGAGCAGTACTTC.

V usage is TRBV11-3 and J usage is TRBJ2-7; TRBD2 agrees at 11 bases. CDR3 length: 15 residues. Germline-derived CDR1 and CDR2 are SGHNT and YENEEA. The V segment lost 7 bases and the J segment 7 bases; nucleotides outside the gene matches: 12. The CDR3 nucleotides read TGTGCCAGCAAGAAAATAGCGGGAGGGCCAGGGGAGCAGTACTTC. Translation gives CASKKIAGGPGEQYF.

The gene calls are TRBV29-1 and TRBJ2-7; a possible D gene is TRBD2 (5 bases). With 0 bases removed from V and 6 bases from J, the gap between germline ends came to 6 bases. The CDR3 runs to 11 residues. The germline CDR1 and CDR2 sequences are SQVTM and ANQGSEA. CDR3 DNA: TGCAGCGTTGAAGAGAGGGCCGAGCAGTACTTC. This codes for CSVEERAEQYF.

This clone was recorded only once. This chain connects TRBV7-2 to TRBJ2-3; 10 positions match TRBD2. Germline trimming cut 5 bases from V and 2 bases from J; bases unmatched to any gene: 7. The CDR3 consists of 16 residues. From germline, CDR1 is SGHTA and CDR2 FQGNSA. Written as DNA, the CDR3 is TGTGCCAGCAGCCAAGGGACTAGCGTACTCACAGATACGCAGTATTTT. Translating it yields CASSQGTSVLTDTQYF.

The V and J genes are TRBV6-4 and TRBJ1-2, with D possibly being TRBD1 (6 bases). This CDR3 contains 14 residues. CDR1 MRHNA and CDR2 SNTAGT come from the germline V gene. V lost 3 bases and J 4 bases, leaving 12 bases between the germline ends. CDR3 coding DNA: TGTGCCAGCAGTGATGGGGGGGCTGGCTATGGCTACACCTTC. This translates into CASSDGGAGYGYTF.

The chain links TRBV7-3 to TRBJ1-1, with 9 bases fitting TRBD1. The V and J ends lost 5 bases and 4 bases, in that order; junction bases with no gene match: 2. CDR3 length: 13 residues. The V gene's germline CDR1 is SGHTA and CDR2 FQGTGA. The CDR3 is CASSGQGITEAFF. The DNA for the CDR3 is TGTGCCAGCAGCGGACAGGGGATCACTGAAGCTTTCTTT. Variable domain in full (rest from reference TRBV7-3 and TRBJ1-1): GAGVSQTPSNKVTEKGKYVELRCDPISGHTALYWYRQSLGQGPEFLIYFQGTGAADDSGLPNDRFFAVRPEGSVSTLKIQRTERGDSAVYLCASSGQGITEAFFGQGTRLTVV.

J is TRBJ2-3 and V is TRBV9; tentatively, D is TRBD2 (5 bases). Germline values: CDR1 SGDLS, CDR2 YYNGEE. V lost 2 bases and J lost 4, with 11 bases in between. This CDR3 is 14 amino acids long. The CDR3 loop reads CASSVEGRADTQYF. Here the CDR3 DNA reads TGTGCCAGCAGCGTGGAAGGGCGGGCAGATACGCAGTATTTT.

The genes are TRBV29-1 and TRBJ1-3; D possibly corresponds to TRBD1 (5 bases). The ends were cut back, 6 bases at V and 3 bases at J, with 15 bases in the middle. The CDR3 contains 14 residues. Germline V lookup: CDR1 SQVTM, CDR2 ANQGSEA. Here the CDR3 DNA reads TGCAGCGTGGGGACTGGTAGTAGTGGAAACACCATATATTTT. Its protein is CSVGTGSSGNTIYF.

The chain uses TRBV7-2 and TRBJ2-4; 9 positions agree with TRBD1. Germline V lookup: CDR1 SGHTA, CDR2 FQGNSA. The CDR3 loop spans 15 amino acids. The V segment lost 5 bases and the J segment 3 bases; nucleotides outside the gene matches: 5. CDR3 sequence: CASSLATGGKNIQYF. Written as DNA, the CDR3 is TGTGCCAGCAGCCTCGCGACAGGGGGCAAAAACATTCAGTACTTC.

This clone appeared a few times. The J gene is TRBJ1-1, the V gene TRBV11-2; D is uncertain. The germline V gene encodes CDR1 SGHAT and CDR2 FQNNGV. There are 12 residues in the CDR3. V was trimmed by 2 bases and J by 2 bases, leaving 3 bases between them. CDR3 residues: CASSLTNTEAFF. CDR3 coding DNA: TGTGCCAGCAGCTTAACTAACACTGAAGCTTTCTTT. Drawing the rest from reference TRBV11-2 and TRBJ1-1, the complete variable domain is EAGVAQSPRYKIIEKRQSVAFWCNPISGHATLYWYQQILGQGPKLLIQFQNNGVVDDSQLPKDRFSAERLKGVDSTLKIQPAKLEDSAVYLCASSLTNTEAFFGQGTRLTVV.

This rearrangement joins TRBV4-2 to TRBJ2-5; a weak D match, TRBD2 (5 bases). V lost 1 base and J lost 1, with 10 bases in between. Germline-derived CDR1 and CDR2 are LGHNA and YNFKEQ. The length of the CDR3 is 15 residues. CDR3 nucleotides: TGTGCCAGCAGCCAAGTTGCGGGCACCCAAGAGACCCAGTACTTC. It yields the protein CASSQVAGTQETQYF.

V is TRBV7-2 and J is TRBJ1-2; 11 positions agree with TRBD1. The CDR3 is 17 amino acids. The germline gives CDR1 SGHTA, CDR2 FQGNSA. V shed 4 bases, J shed 3 bases, and the junction held 10 bases outside the gene matches. The CDR3 sequence: CASSSDRGQFLDYGYTF. CDR3 in DNA: TGTGCCAGCAGCTCGGACAGGGGGCAATTTTTGGACTATGGCTACACCTTC. The entire variable domain, with the rest obtained from reference TRBV7-2 and TRBJ1-2, is as follows: GAGVSQSPSNKVTEKGKDVELRCDPISGHTALYWYRQSLGQGLEFLIYFQGNSAPDKSGLPSDRFSAERTGGSVSTLTIQRTQQEDSAVYLCASSSDRGQFLDYGYTFGSGTRLTVV.

The genes are TRBV11-2 and TRBJ2-1; 13 positions match TRBD2. The CDR3 loop spans 16 amino acids. Germline lookup yields CDR1 SGHAT and CDR2 FQNNGV. After removal of 6 bases from V and 6 bases from J, the junction contained 8 bases not matched to a gene. The CDR3 here is CASSWPGLAGPNEQFF. Written as DNA, the CDR3 is TGTGCCAGCAGTTGGCCGGGACTAGCGGGACCCAATGAGCAGTTCTTC.

V and J are TRBV4-1 and TRBJ2-7; weak D call: TRBD1 (6 bases). The CDR3 length is 15 residues. Trimming left V 1 base short and J 6 bases short, with 16 bases between. The V gene's germline CDR1 is MGHRA and CDR2 YSYEKL. This chain's CDR3 is CASSQAPGQKTEQYF. CDR3 nucleotides: TGCGCCAGCAGCCAAGCCCCCGGACAGAAGACCGAGCAGTACTTC.

The chain recombines TRBV5-1 with TRBJ2-1; the D gene is possibly TRBD2 (6 bases). The CDR3 sequence is 14 residues long. CDR1 and CDR2 from the germline V gene are SGHRS and YFSETQ. V lost 7 bases and J lost 4, with 15 bases in between. The CDR3 region is CASSGRGSYNEQFF. The CDR3 DNA reads TGCGCCAGCTCGGGACGGGGGTCTTACAATGAGCAGTTCTTC.

The chain links TRBV29-1 to TRBJ1-2; D uncertain. CDR1 SQVTM and CDR2 ANQGSEA come from the germline V gene. Deletions cut 1 base from V and 4 bases from J, with 16 bases between. This CDR3 region has 15 residues. The CDR3 DNA follows: TGCAGCGTTGAAGCCTTCCGGGGTCCGGCCTATGGCTACACCTTC. It is translated as CSVEAFRGPAYGYTF.

This chain joins TRBV28 and TRBJ1-2; D is ambiguous. The germline CDR1 and CDR2 sequences are MDHEN and SYDVKM. This CDR3 region has 12 residues. V lost 4 bases to trimming and J lost 4 bases, with 7 bases between them. For the CDR3, the DNA is TGTGCCAGCAGTTCCGAGTTCTATGGCTACACCTTC. It codes for CASSSEFYGYTF.

The V call is TRBV12-5, the J call TRBJ1-3; no clear D gene. The CDR3 sequence is 14 residues long. CDR1 and CDR2 from the germline V gene are LGHNT and FRNRAP. The V and J ends lost 7 bases and 4 bases respectively, with 14 bases between them. This CDR3 is CASAFRLGGNTIYF. The CDR3 region has the DNA TGTGCTAGTGCCTTTCGTCTCGGGGGAAACACCATATATTTT.